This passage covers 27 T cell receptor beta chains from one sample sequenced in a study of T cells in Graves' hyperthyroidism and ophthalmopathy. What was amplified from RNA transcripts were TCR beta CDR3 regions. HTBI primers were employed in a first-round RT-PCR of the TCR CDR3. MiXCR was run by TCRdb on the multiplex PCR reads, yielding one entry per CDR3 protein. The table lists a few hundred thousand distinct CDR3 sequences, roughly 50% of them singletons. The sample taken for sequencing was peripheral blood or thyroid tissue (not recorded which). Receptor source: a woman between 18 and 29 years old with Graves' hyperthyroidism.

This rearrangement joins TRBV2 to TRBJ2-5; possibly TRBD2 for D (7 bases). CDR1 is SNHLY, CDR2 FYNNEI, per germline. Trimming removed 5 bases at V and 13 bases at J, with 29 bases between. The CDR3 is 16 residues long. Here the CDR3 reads CASSTRGGAKQEKLYF. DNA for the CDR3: TGTGCCAGCAGTACCCGTGGGGGGGCGAAGCAGGAAAAACTGTACTTC.

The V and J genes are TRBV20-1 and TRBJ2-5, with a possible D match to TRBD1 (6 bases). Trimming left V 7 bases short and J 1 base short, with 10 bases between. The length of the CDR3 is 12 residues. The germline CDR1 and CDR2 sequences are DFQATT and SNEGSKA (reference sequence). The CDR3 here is CSEGVAQETQYF. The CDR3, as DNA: TGCAGTGAGGGGGTGGCCCAAGAGACCCAGTACTTC.

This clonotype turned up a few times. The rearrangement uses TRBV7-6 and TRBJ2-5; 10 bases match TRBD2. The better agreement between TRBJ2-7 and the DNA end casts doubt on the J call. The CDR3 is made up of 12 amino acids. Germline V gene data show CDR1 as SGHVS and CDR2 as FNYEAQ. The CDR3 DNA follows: TGTGCCAGGAGACTAGCGGGCCACGAGCAGTACTTC. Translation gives CARRLAGHEQYF.

CDR3 sequence reads: CSVGDSYSNQPQYF. CDR3 bases: TGCAGCGTTGGGGACAGTTATAGCAATCAGCCCCAGTACTTC. This chain uses TRBV29-1 with TRBJ2-5; TRBD1 matches 7 bases. Germline CDR1 and CDR2: SQVTM and ANQGSEA. The CDR3 is 14 residues long. Trimming at V came to 4 bases and at J to 9 bases, leaving 14 bases not matched to a gene.

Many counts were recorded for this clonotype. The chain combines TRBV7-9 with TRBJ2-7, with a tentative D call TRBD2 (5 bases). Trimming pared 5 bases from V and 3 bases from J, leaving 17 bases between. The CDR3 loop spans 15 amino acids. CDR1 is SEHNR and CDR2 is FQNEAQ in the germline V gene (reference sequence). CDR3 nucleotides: TGTGCCAGCAGCCCCAGGACTGTTCACCACTACGAGCAGTACTTC. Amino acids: CASSPRTVHHYEQYF.

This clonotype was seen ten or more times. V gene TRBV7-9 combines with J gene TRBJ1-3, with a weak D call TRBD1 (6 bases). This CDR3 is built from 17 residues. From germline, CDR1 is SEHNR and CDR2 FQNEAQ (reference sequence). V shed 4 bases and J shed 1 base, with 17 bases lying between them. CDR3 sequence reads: CASSSLEGGASGNTIYF. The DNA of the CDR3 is TGTGCCAGCAGCTCCCTGGAGGGGGGGGCTTCTGGAAACACCATATATTTT.

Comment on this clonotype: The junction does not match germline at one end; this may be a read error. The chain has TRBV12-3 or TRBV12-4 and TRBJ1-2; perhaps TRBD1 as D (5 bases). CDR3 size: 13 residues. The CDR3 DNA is TGCGTCAGCCGGCCTCAGGGTATTCAGGGCTACACCTTC. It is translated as CVSRPQGIQGYTF.

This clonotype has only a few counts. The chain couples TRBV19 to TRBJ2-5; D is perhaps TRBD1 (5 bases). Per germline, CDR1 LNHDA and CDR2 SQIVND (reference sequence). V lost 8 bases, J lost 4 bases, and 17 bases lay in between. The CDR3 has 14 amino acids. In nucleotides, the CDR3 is TGTGCCAGTGGTTCGTCAGGGATTAGAGAGACCCAGTACTTC. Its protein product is CASGSSGIRETQYF.

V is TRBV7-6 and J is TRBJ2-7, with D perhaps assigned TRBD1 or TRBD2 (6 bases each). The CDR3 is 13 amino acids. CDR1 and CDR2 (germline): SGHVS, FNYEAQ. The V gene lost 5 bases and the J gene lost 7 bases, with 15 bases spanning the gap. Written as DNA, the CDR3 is TGTGCCAGCAGCAGGGGGGACGAGCGGGAGCAGTACTTC. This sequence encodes CASSRGDEREQYF.

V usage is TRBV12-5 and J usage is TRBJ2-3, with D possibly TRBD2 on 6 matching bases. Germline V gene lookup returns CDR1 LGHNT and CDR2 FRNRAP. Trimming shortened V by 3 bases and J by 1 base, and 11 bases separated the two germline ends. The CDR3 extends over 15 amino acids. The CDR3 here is CASGLTGDGTDTQYF. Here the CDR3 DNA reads TGTGCTAGTGGTTTAACGGGGGATGGCACAGATACGCAGTATTTT. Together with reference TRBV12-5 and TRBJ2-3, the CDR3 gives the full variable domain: DARVTQTPRHKVTEMGQEVTMRCQPILGHNTVFWYRQTMMQGLELLAYFRNRAPLDDSGMPKDRFSAEMPDATLATLKIQPSEPRDSAVYFCASGLTGDGTDTQYFGPGTRLTVL.

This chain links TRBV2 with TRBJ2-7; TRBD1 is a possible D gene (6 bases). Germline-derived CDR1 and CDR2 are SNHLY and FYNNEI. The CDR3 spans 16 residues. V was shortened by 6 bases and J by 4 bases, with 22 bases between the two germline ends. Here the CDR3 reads CASRQGQLNSGYEQYF. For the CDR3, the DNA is TGTGCCAGCAGACAAGGACAGCTTAATTCCGGGTACGAGCAGTACTTC.

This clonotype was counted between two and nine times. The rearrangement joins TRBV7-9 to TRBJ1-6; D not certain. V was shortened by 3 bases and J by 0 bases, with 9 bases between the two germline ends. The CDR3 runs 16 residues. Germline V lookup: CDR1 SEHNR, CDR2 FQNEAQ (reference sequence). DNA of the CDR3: TGTGCCAGCAGCTTGGGATCGAGCTCCTATAATTCACCCCTCCACTTT. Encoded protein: CASSLGSSSYNSPLHF. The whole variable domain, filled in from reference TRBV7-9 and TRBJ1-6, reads DTGVSQNPRHKITKRGQNVTFRCDPISEHNRLYWYRQTLGQGPEFLTYFQNEAQLEKSRLLSDRFSAERPKGSFSTLEIQRTEQGDSAMYLCASSLGSSSYNSPLHFGNGTRLTVT.

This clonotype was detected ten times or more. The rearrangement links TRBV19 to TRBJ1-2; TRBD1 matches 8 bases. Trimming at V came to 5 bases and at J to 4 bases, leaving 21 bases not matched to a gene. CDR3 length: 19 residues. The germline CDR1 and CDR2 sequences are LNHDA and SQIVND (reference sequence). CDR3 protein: CASSSRLSIGQGNVYGYTF. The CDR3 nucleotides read TGTGCCAGTAGTTCACGCCTCTCGATCGGACAGGGAAATGTCTATGGCTACACCTTC.

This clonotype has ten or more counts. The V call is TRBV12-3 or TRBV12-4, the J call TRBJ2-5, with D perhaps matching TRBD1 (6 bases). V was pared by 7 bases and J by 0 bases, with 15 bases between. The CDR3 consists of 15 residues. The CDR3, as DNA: TGTGCCAGCAAGGGCCCCGACAGGTACCAAGAGACCCAGTACTTC. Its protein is CASKGPDRYQETQYF.

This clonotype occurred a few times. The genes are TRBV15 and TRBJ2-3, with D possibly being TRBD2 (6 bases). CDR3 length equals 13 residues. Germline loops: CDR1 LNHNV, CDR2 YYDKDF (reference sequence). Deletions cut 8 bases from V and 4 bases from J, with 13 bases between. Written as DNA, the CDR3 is TGTGCCACCGCCGGGAGAGCGGCAGATACGCAGTATTTT. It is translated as CATAGRAADTQYF.

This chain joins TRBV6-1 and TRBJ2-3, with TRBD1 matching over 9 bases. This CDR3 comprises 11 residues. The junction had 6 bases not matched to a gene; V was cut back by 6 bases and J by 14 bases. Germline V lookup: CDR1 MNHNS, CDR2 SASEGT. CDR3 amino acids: CASRGQGNPYF. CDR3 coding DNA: TGTGCCAGCAGGGGACAGGGAAACCCGTATTTT.

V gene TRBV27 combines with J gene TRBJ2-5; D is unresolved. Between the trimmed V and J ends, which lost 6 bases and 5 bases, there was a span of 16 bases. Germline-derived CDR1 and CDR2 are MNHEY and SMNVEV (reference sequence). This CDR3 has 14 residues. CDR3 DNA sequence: TGTGCCAGCAGAGTTTCATCGATGGGGGAGACCCAGTACTTC. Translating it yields CASRVSSMGETQYF.

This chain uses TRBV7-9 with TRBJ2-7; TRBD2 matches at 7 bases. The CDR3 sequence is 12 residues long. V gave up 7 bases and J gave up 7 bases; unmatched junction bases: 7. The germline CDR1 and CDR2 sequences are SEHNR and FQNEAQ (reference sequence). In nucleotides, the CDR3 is TGTGCCAGCACGTGGGGAGGGAGTGAGCAGTACTTC. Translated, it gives CASTWGGSEQYF.

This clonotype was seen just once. The CDR3 DNA sequence: TGTGCCAGCAGCTTAACCCTTAGCGGGAGGGCCTACAATGAGCAGTACTTC. Protein product: CASSLTLSGRAYNEQYF. V usage is TRBV7-3 and J usage is TRBJ2-7; 11 positions agree with TRBD2. Germline V CDR1 and CDR2: SGHTA, FQGTGA. The V gene end was trimmed by 0 bases and the J gene end by 7 bases; junction bases not matched to a gene: 11. The CDR3 is made up of 17 amino acids.

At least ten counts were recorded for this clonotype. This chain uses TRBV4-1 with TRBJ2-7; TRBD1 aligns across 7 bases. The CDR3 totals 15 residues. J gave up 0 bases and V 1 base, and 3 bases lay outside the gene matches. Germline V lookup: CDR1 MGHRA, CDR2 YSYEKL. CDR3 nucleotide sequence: TGCGCCAGCAGCCAAGGACAGGGAAGCTCCTACGAGCAGTACTTC. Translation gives CASSQGQGSSYEQYF.

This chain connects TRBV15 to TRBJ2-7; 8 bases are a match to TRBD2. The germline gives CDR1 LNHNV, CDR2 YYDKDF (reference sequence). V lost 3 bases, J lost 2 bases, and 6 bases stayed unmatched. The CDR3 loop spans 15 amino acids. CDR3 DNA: TGTGCCACCAGCAGCGTTGGGACTAGTACCTACGAGCAGTACTTC. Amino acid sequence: CATSSVGTSTYEQYF.

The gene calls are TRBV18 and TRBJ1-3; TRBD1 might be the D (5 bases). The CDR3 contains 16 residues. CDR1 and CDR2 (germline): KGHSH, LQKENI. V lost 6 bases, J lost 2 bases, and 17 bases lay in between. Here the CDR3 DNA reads TGTGCCAGCTCCAACCGACAGTCTGGCACTGGAAACACCATATATTTT. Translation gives CASSNRQSGTGNTIYF.

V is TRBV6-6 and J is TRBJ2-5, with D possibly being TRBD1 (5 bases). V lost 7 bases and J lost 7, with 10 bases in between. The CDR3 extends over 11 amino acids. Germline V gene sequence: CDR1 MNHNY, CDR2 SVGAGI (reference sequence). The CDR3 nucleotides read TGTGCCAGCACCTTAAGGGGGACCCAGTACTTC. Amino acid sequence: CASTLRGTQYF.

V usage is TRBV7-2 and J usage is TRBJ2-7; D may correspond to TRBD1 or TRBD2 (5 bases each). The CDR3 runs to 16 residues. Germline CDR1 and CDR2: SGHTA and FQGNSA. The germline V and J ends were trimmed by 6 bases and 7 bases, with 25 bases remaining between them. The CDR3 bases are TGTGCCAGCAGTCCACGTGAGGGGTCCCCCTACAATGAGCAGTACTTC. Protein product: CASSPREGSPYNEQYF.

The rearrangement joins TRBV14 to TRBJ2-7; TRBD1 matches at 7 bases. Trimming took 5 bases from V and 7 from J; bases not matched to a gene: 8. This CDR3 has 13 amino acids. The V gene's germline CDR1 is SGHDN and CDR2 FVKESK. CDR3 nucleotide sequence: TGTGCCAGCAGCACCGGGACAGCCAATGAGCAGTACTTC. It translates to CASSTGTANEQYF. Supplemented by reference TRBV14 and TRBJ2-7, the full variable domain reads EAGVTQFPSHSVIEKGQTVTLRCDPISGHDNLYWYRRVMGKEIKFLLHFVKESKQDESGMPNNRFLAERTGGTYSTLKVQPAELEDSGVYFCASSTGTANEQYFGPGTRLTVT.

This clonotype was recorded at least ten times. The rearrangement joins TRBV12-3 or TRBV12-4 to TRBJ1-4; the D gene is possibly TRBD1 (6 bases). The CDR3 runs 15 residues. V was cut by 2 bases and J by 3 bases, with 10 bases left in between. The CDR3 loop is CASSLYREANEKLFF. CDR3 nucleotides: TGTGCCAGCAGTTTATACAGGGAGGCTAATGAAAAACTGTTTTTT.

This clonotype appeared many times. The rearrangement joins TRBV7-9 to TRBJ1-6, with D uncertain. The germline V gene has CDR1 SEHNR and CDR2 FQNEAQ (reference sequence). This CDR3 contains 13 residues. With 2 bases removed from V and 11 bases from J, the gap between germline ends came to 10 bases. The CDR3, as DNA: TGTGCCAGCAGCTTAAATAGTGCCACACCCCTCCACTTT. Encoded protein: CASSLNSATPLHF. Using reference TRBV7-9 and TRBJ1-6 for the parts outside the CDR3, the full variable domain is DTGVSQNPRHKITKRGQNVTFRCDPISEHNRLYWYRQTLGQGPEFLTYFQNEAQLEKSRLLSDRFSAERPKGSFSTLEIQRTEQGDSAMYLCASSLNSATPLHFGNGTRLTVT.